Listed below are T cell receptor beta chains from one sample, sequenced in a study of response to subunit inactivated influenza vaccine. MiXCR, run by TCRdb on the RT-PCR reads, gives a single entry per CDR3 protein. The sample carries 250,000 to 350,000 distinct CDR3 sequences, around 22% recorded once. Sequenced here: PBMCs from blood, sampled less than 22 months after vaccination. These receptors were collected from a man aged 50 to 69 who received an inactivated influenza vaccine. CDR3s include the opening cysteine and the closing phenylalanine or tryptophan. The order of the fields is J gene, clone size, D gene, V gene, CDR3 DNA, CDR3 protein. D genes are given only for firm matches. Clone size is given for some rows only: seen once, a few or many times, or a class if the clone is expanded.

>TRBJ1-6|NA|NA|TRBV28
NA
CASSLLWGSGSPLHF
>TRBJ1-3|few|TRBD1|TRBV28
TGTGCCAGCAGGACAACAGGGGGCAAGGACACCATATATTTT
CASRTTGGKDTIYF
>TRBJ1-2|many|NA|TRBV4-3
TGCGCCAGCAGCCCGGGACTGGGTCAGGGGACCTATGGCTACACCTTC
CASSPGLGQGTYGYTF
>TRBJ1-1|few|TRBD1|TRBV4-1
TGCGCCAGCAGCCCCGGGGGGTTGGGGACAGGGTCAAGGGGAACTGAAGCTTTCTTT
CASSPGGLGTGSRGTEAFF
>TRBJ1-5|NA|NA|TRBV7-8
TGTGCCAGCAACCTCGGGCGGCACCCTCCCAATCAGCCCCAGCATTTT
CASNLGRHPPNQPQHF
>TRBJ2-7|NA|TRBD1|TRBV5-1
TGCGCCAGCAGCTTGGGGGGACAGGACTCCTACGAGCAGTACTTC
CASSLGGQDSYEQYF
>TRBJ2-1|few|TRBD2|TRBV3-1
TGTGCCAGCAGCCAAGATCTTAGGCTAGCGGGGCACAATGAGCAGTTCTTC
CASSQDLRLAGHNEQFF
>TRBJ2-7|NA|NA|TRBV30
TGTGCCTGGAGTGTACGTAGCCGGGTTTTCTACGAGCAGTACTTC
CAWSVRSRVFYEQYF
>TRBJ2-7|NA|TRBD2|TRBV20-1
TGCAGTGCTAGAGAGGGGGGGAGCCATGTTGAGCAGTACTTC
CSAREGGSHVEQYF
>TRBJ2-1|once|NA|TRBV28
TGTGCCAGCAGTTTTAAGTGGGCCCTTACCTACAATGAGCAGTTCTTC
CASSFKWALTYNEQFF
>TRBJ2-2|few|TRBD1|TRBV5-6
TGTGCCAGCAGCTTGGTTGGGACAGGGTTAAGAAATCCGAACACCGGGGAGCTGTTTTTT
CASSLVGTGLRNPNTGELFF
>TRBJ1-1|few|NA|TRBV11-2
TGTGCCAGCAGCTTAGAGGGGTCTCGGACTGAAGCTTTCTTT
CASSLEGSRTEAFF
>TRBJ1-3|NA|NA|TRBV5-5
TGTGCCAGCAGCTCGGGATCTGGAAACACCATATATTTT
CASSSGSGNTIYF
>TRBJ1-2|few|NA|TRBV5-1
TGCGCCAGCAGCCGGGGGCACAGGGACAACTATGGCTACACCTTC
CASSRGHRDNYGYTF
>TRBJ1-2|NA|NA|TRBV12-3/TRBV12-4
TGTGCCAGCAGGCAGAACGGACAGAAGTTCTATGGCTACACCTTC
CASRQNGQKFYGYTF
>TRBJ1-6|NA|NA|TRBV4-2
TGTGCCAGCAGCCACACAAACCAGGGATCCTATAATTTACCCCTCCACTTT
CASSHTNQGSYNLPLHF
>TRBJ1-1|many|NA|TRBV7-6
TGTGCCAGCAGCCGGACGTTCGGCACTGAAGCTTTCTTT
CASSRTFGTEAFF
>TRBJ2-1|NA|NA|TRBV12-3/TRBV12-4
TGTGCCAGCAGCTGGACCCACGGTCGAAACAATGAGCAGTTCTTC
CASSWTHGRNNEQFF
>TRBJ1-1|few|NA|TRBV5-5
TGTGCCAGCAGCTTGTCGGGCAGGTCGAACACTGAAGCTTTCTTT
CASSLSGRSNTEAFF
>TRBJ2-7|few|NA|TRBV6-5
TGTGCCAGCAGTTACGGGGACACTAGCTCCTACGAGCAGTACTTC
CASSYGDTSSYEQYF
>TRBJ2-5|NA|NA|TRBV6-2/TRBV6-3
TGTGCCAGCAGTTACTCGATGAGGGTTCAGTACCAAGAGACCCAGTACTTC
CASSYSMRVQYQETQYF
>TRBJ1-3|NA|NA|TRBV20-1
TGCAGTGCTAGAGATTCGACGGAATACTCTGGAAACACCTTATATTTT
CSARDSTEYSGNTLYF
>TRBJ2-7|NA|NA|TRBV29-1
TGCAGCTCCTGGGACAACTACGAGCAGTACTTC
CSSWDNYEQYF
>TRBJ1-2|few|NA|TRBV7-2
TGTGCCAGCAGCCTAGAGGACGGCACCTATGGCTACACCTTC
CASSLEDGTYGYTF
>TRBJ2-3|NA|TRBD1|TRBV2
TGTGCCAGCAGTTCCGGACAGGGGGCAGATACGCAGTATTTT
CASSSGQGADTQYF
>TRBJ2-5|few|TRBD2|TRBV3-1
TGTGCCAGCAGCCGGCGGGGGGAAGAGACCCAGTACTTC
CASSRRGEETQYF
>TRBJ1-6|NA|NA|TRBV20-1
TGCAGTGCTAGCGACCAAGAGGAGTACGCCTATAATTCACCCCTCCACTTT
CSASDQEEYAYNSPLHF
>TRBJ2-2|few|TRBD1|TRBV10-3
TGTGCCATCAGCGAGGACAGGTTAAACACCGGGGAGCTGTTTTTT
CAISEDRLNTGELFF
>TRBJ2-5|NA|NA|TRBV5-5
TGTGCCAGCAGCCCCCAGGGGGGGTCCCAAGAGACCCAGTACTTC
CASSPQGGSQETQYF
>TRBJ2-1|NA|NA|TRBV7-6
TGTGCCAGCCGACTAGGGGAAGAGCAGTTCTTC
CASRLGEEQFF
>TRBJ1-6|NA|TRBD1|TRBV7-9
TGTGCCAGCACCTTTGACAGGGGTAGTCCCCTCCACTTT
CASTFDRGSPLHF
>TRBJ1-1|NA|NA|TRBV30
TGTGCCTGGAGTGTCGCGGTTGGGATATACACTGAAGCTTTCTTT
CAWSVAVGIYTEAFF
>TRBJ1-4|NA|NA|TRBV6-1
TGTGCCAGCAGTGCCGCAGGGAAAGGGGAAAAACTGTTTTTT
CASSAAGKGEKLFF
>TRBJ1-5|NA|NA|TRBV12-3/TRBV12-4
TGTGCCAGCAGCCAAGGACACTACAATCAGCCCCAGCATTTT
CASSQGHYNQPQHF
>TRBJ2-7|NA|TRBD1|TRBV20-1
TGCAGTGCTAGCTCCTCCCGGGACAGGACGACGTACTTC
CSASSSRDRTTYF
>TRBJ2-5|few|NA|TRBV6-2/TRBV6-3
TGTGCCAGCTATTCCAGGAAGATACGGGAGACCCAGTACTTC
CASYSRKIRETQYF
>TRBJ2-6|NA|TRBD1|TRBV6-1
TGTGCCAGCAGCCGTACCAAGACAGGGTTGGTCTCTGGGGCCAACGTCCTGACTTTC
CASSRTKTGLVSGANVLTF
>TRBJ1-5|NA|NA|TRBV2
TGTGCCAGCAGTGATTTCGGCACACAGGGACTCAATCAGCCCCAGCATTTT
CASSDFGTQGLNQPQHF
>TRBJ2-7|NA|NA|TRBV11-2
TGTGCCAGCAGCTTTGATCCCGGGACCCTCGCCTACTACGAGCAGTACTTC
CASSFDPGTLAYYEQYF
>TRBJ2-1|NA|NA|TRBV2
TGTGCCAGCACAGGGACGACCATCCGGCAGTTCTTC
CASTGTTIRQFF
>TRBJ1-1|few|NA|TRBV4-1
TGCGCCAGCAGCCAAGGGTGGTCGGGCCGGAGAACTGAAGCTTTCTTT
CASSQGWSGRRTEAFF
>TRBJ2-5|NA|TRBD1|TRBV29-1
TGCAGCGGGGACAGGGGGCGCGGGGAGACCCAGTACTTC
CSGDRGRGETQYF
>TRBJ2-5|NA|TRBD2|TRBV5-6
TGTGCCAGCAGCGGAAAACACCGGGGACTAGTTGAGACCCAGTACTTC
CASSGKHRGLVETQYF
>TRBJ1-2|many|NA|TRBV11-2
TGTGCCAGCAGCGCCCGCACCAGAAGGACAGACGTTAACTATGGCTACACCTTC
CASSARTRRTDVNYGYTF
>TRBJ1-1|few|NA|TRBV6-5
TGTGCCAGCAGTTACGTAGGGGGGAACACTGAAGCTTTCTTT
CASSYVGGNTEAFF
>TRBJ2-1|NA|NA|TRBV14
TGTGCCAGCAGCCAAGCTTGGGGAAATGAGCAGTTCTTC
CASSQAWGNEQFF
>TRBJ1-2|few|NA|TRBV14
TGTGCCAGCAGCCAAGTATCGGGGTACGGCTATGGCTACACCTTC
CASSQVSGYGYGYTF
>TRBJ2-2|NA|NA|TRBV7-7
TGTGCCAGCAGCCCACACTCGGGCCAACCCCCTCCCACCGGGGAGCTGTTTTTT
CASSPHSGQPPPTGELFF
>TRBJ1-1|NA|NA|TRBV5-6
TGTGCCAGCAGCTTGGGGGTGACAATGAACACTGAAGCTTTCTTT
CASSLGVTMNTEAFF
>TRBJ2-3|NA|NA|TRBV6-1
TGTGCCAGCCGGTTGGTATCGAGCGGGTCGGTAGATACGCAGTATTTT
CASRLVSSGSVDTQYF
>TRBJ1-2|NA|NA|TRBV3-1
TGTGCCAGCAGCCCCTCGGGCGAGGGAAACTATGGCTACACCTTC
CASSPSGEGNYGYTF
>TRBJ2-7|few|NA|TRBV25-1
TGTGCCAGCACCCAGGGGTCGGGGACGGAGCAGTACTTC
CASTQGSGTEQYF
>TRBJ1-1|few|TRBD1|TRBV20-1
TGCAGTTTACTCCGTCCTTGGGACAGGTCTGAAGCTTTCTTT
CSLLRPWDRSEAFF
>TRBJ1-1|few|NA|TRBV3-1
TGTGCCAGCAGCCAAGACAGGATCACTGAAGCTTTCTTT
CASSQDRITEAFF
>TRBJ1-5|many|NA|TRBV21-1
TGTGCCAGCAGCAAAGCGCTTTCGACAGGGAAGAGGTATAGCAATCAGCCCCAGCATTTT
CASSKALSTGKRYSNQPQHF
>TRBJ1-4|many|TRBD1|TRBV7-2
TGTGCCAGCAGTCGACAGGGAGGTAATGAAAAACTGTTTTTT
CASSRQGGNEKLFF
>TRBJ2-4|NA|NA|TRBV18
TGTGCCAGCTCACCCCAAAGCAGCATGGCTGGCGTTCAGTACTTC
CASSPQSSMAGVQYF
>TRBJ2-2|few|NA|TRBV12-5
TGTGCTAGTGGTTTGGTACGGGGTTTGGAGGAGCTGTTTTTT
CASGLVRGLEELFF
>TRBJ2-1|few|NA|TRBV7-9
TGTGCCAGTGGAGGGACCTACAATGAGCAGTTCTTC
CASGGTYNEQFF